This T cell receptor beta chain was captured in a study of T cells in Graves' hyperthyroidism and ophthalmopathy. Study-wide findings and caveats: Ophthalmopathy and stable hyperthyroidism were told apart by a 13 V-J model.

This clonotype was found a few times. Its antigen is currently unknown. CDR1 is SEHNR, CDR2 FQNEAQ, per germline (reference sequence). The CDR3 loop spans 16 amino acids. The V and J ends lost 5 bases and 8 bases, in that order; junction bases with no gene match: 10. Regions amplified from RNA transcripts were the TCR beta CDR3 regions. The HTBI primer set drove a first-round RT-PCR of the TCR CDR3. TCRdb reprocessed the multiplex PCR reads with MiXCR, giving one entry per CDR3 protein. The data hold roughly 750,000 distinct CDR3 sequences, with over 15% observed a single time. V is TRBV7-9 and J is TRBJ1-6; 9 positions agree with TRBD1. The TCR sequence derives from a man aged 18-30 years with Graves' hyperthyroidism. Specimen: blood. For the CDR3, the DNA is TGTGCCAGCAGCCAACAAACAGGGGGCGCCTATTCACCCCTCCACTTT. Encoded protein: CASSQQTGGAYSPLHF.